These 29 T cell receptor beta chains were sequenced from one sample in a study of Ad26.COV2.S vaccination and SARS-CoV-2 variants. Treatment in this sample: some 20 received Ad26.COV2.S at low or high dose, single or two shots; about 5 received placebo; per-sample allocation not given. Samples were taken on day 63 after the first vaccine or placebo injection. TCRdb's copy holds only in-frame clones and misses some; the assay was immunoSEQ multiplex PCR. This sample carries over 450,000 clones, 70% to 90% of them seen once, and the ten largest clones take 1.7%. The material sequenced was peripheral blood, taken in a trial of Ad26.COV2.S vaccine versus placebo. The receptors come from a person aged 18 to 65 who received the Ad26.COV2.S COVID-19 vaccine or a placebo.

The chain employs TRBV6-5 and TRBJ1-1; D perhaps matches TRBD1 (5 bases). There are 15 residues in the CDR3. CDR1 is MNHEY, CDR2 SVGAGI, per germline. The V end lost 0 bases, the J end lost 2 bases, and 10 bases lay between the germline ends. CDR3 DNA sequence: TGTGCCAGCAGTTACTCTGGACAACCCAACACTGAAGCTTTCTTT. Amino acid sequence: CASSYSGQPNTEAFF.

The chain is built from TRBV28 and TRBJ2-7, with D perhaps given as TRBD1 or TRBD2 (5 bases each). The V gene lost 6 bases and the J gene lost 5 bases, with 17 bases spanning the gap. The CDR3 loop spans 14 amino acids. CDR1 MDHEN and CDR2 SYDVKM come from the germline V gene. The CDR3 DNA follows: TGTGCCAGCAGGTCGGGACCCCCTAACCACGAGCAGTACTTC. This codes for CASRSGPPNHEQYF.

The chain has TRBV7-9 and TRBJ1-6; D not resolved. Trimming stripped 4 bases from V and 6 bases from J, with 7 bases between. The CDR3 length is 13 residues. The germline gives CDR1 SEHNR, CDR2 FQNEAQ (reference sequence). The CDR3 spells CASSWQVNSPLHF. The CDR3, as DNA: TGTGCCAGCAGCTGGCAGGTTAATTCACCCCTCCACTTT.

A remark on this clone: The same CDR3 is also encoded by other DNA sequences in this sample. The V call is TRBV15, the J call TRBJ2-7; TRBD1 might be the D (6 bases). CDR3 length equals 15 residues. The germline CDR1 and CDR2 sequences are LNHNV and YYDKDF (reference sequence). Trimming shortened V by 0 bases and J by 2 bases, and 11 bases separated the two germline ends. This CDR3 is CATSRDRTAAYEQYF. In nucleotides, the CDR3 is TGTGCCACCAGCAGAGATAGGACAGCCGCCTACGAGCAGTACTTC. The full variable domain, with the rest looked up from reference TRBV15 and TRBJ2-7, is DAMVIQNPRYQVTQFGKPVTLSCSQTLNHNVMYWYQQKSSQAPKLLFHYYDKDFNNEADTPDNFQSRRPNTSFCFLDIRSPGLGDTAMYLCATSRDRTAAYEQYFGPGTRLTVT.

The V gene is TRBV2, the J gene TRBJ2-7; no definite D call. The CDR3 consists of 15 residues. Between the trimmed V and J ends, which lost 4 bases and 4 bases, there was a span of 17 bases. Germline V gene sequence: CDR1 SNHLY, CDR2 FYNNEI. The CDR3 is CASSVGRPGGYEQYF. In nucleotides, the CDR3 is TGTGCCAGCAGTGTAGGCAGGCCAGGTGGATACGAGCAGTACTTC.

This clone came up once. The rearrangement joins TRBV9 to TRBJ2-5, with D perhaps being TRBD1 or TRBD2 (6 bases each). V lost 0 bases and J 5 bases, leaving 14 bases between the germline ends. The CDR3 length is 15 residues. The germline V gene has CDR1 SGDLS and CDR2 YYNGEE. DNA for the CDR3: TGTGCCAGCAGCGTAGAATCCGGGGGCCTTGAGACCCAGTACTTC. This codes for CASSVESGGLETQYF.

The chain carries TRBV6-4 and TRBJ2-3; 9 nucleotides agree with TRBD2. V lost 5 bases, J lost 5 bases, and 14 bases stayed unmatched. CDR3 size: 17 residues. The germline CDR1 and CDR2 sequences are MRHNA and SNTAGT. CDR3 sequence (DNA): TGTGCCAGCAGTCCCGTTGGGGCTAGCGGGACCCAAGATACGCAGTATTTT. Translated, it gives CASSPVGASGTQDTQYF.

The rearrangement links TRBV7-9 to TRBJ2-5; the D gene is possibly TRBD2 (6 bases). Germline values: CDR1 SEHNR, CDR2 FQNEAQ (reference sequence). The CDR3 covers 14 residues. V shed 5 bases and J shed 3 bases, with 13 bases lying between them. The DNA for the CDR3 is TGTGCCAGCAGCCGCGAGGGACTTAAAGAGACCCAGTACTTC. Amino acid sequence: CASSREGLKETQYF. The full variable domain, in which reference TRBV7-9 and TRBJ2-5 provide the parts outside the CDR3, is DTGVSQNPRHKITKRGQNVTFRCDPISEHNRLYWYRQTLGQGPEFLTYFQNEAQLEKSRLLSDRFSAERPKGSFSTLEIQRTEQGDSAMYLCASSREGLKETQYFGPGTRLLVL.

The chain links TRBV27 to TRBJ2-5, with D possibly matching TRBD1 (6 bases). V was pared by 6 bases and J by 1 base, with 18 bases between. This CDR3 region has 16 residues. CDR1 is MNHEY, CDR2 SMNVEV, per germline (reference sequence). CDR3 region: CASSHRDMGFQETQYF. The CDR3 region has the DNA TGTGCCAGCAGCCACCGGGACATGGGCTTCCAAGAGACCCAGTACTTC.

This rearrangement joins TRBV5-6 to TRBJ2-3; 7 bases agree with TRBD2. With V trimmed by 0 bases and J by 5 bases, 6 bases remained unmatched. Germline lookup yields CDR1 SGHDT and CDR2 YYEEEE. The CDR3 has 15 amino acids. CDR3 amino acids: CASSLGRGEIDTQYF. The CDR3 bases are TGTGCCAGCAGCTTGGGTCGGGGGGAGATAGATACGCAGTATTTT.

This chain uses TRBV9 with TRBJ1-2; no clear D. V was trimmed by 7 bases and J by 5 bases, leaving 12 bases between them. CDR3 size: 12 residues. Germline V lookup: CDR1 SGDLS, CDR2 YYNGEE. The CDR3 spells CASQRVKYGYTF. The CDR3 DNA reads TGTGCCAGCCAGCGGGTAAAGTATGGCTACACCTTC.

The chain employs TRBV2 and TRBJ2-3; 16 nucleotides agree with TRBD2. The CDR3 has 20 residues. Germline V gene lookup returns CDR1 SNHLY and CDR2 FYNNEI. With 8 bases clipped from V and 3 bases from J, the junction kept 17 bases outside the gene matches. The CDR3 nucleotides are TGTGCCAGCCGAAACAAACTAGGGACTAGCGGGAGGGCCGCGACAGATACGCAGTATTTT. Its translation is CASRNKLGTSGRAATDTQYF.

The genes are TRBV29-1 and TRBJ2-7; the D is unclear. The germline V and J ends were trimmed by 4 bases and 4 bases, with 14 bases remaining between them. The CDR3 has 13 amino acids. Per the germline V gene, CDR1 is SQVTM and CDR2 is ANQGSEA. The CDR3 bases are TGCAGCGTTGCCAAAGGCAGCCAATACGAGCAGTACTTC. Protein product: CSVAKGSQYEQYF.

The genes are TRBV19 and TRBJ1-6, with 9 bases aligning to TRBD1. The CDR3 sequence is 14 residues long. Germline CDR1 and CDR2: LNHDA and SQIVND (reference sequence). The V gene end was trimmed by 4 bases and the J gene end by 9 bases; junction bases not matched to a gene: 4. CDR3 sequence (DNA): TGTGCCAGTAGTACGGGACAGGGTGGTTCACCCCTCCACTTT. Translation gives CASSTGQGGSPLHF.

This chain joins TRBV7-6 and TRBJ2-1, with 10 bases that match TRBD2. Trimming at V came to 5 bases and at J to 3 bases, leaving 7 bases not matched to a gene. The CDR3 has 16 amino acids. Germline CDR1 SGHVS, CDR2 FNYEAQ. The CDR3 region is CASSKTLAGDYNEQFF. The CDR3 DNA reads TGTGCCAGCAGCAAAACCCTAGCGGGAGACTACAATGAGCAGTTCTTC.

The chain carries TRBV13 and TRBJ2-2; possibly TRBD1 for D (6 bases). The V end lost 1 base, the J end lost 1 base, and 7 bases lay between the germline ends. Germline V gene lookup returns CDR1 PRHDT and CDR2 FYEKMQ (reference sequence). The CDR3 loop spans 15 amino acids. The CDR3 region is CASSLAGENTGELFF. CDR3 nucleotide sequence: TGTGCCAGCAGCTTAGCAGGGGAGAACACCGGGGAGCTGTTTTTT.

The chain uses TRBV3-1 (or the pseudogene TRBV3-2) and TRBJ2-7; 8 nucleotides align to TRBD1. V lost 0 bases and J lost 1; bases outside the gene matches: 5. The CDR3 extends over 16 amino acids. Germline assignment: CDR1 LGHDT and CDR2 YNNKEL (reference sequence). DNA for the CDR3: TGTGCCAGCAGCCAAGATCGCAGGACAGGGTCCTACGAGCAGTACTTC. Its translation is CASSQDRRTGSYEQYF.

The V gene is TRBV27, the J gene TRBJ2-4; maybe TRBD2 (6 bases). The V gene lost 8 bases and the J gene lost 6 bases, with 17 bases spanning the gap. Looked up from germline, CDR1 is MNHEY and CDR2 is SMNVEV (reference sequence). This CDR3 has 14 residues. The CDR3 is CASSEGHQRNIQYF. The CDR3 DNA sequence: TGTGCCAGCTCGGAGGGCCACCAACGAAACATTCAGTACTTC.

The chain uses TRBV19 and TRBJ1-2; no definite D call. Deletions cut 1 base from V and 6 bases from J, with 12 bases between. The germline gives CDR1 LNHDA, CDR2 SQIVND (reference sequence). This CDR3 is built from 14 residues. The CDR3 loop reads CASSIGMVGNGYTF. The CDR3 nucleotides are TGTGCCAGTAGTATAGGCATGGTTGGGAATGGCTACACCTTC.

The chain employs TRBV10-3 and TRBJ1-2; no definite D call. The CDR3 runs 16 residues. From germline, CDR1 is ENHRY and CDR2 SYGVKD. The V end was cut by 0 bases, the J end by 4 bases, with 15 bases between. The CDR3 is CAISESVPARGYGYTF. DNA for the CDR3: TGTGCCATCAGTGAGTCGGTTCCGGCCCGGGGCTATGGCTACACCTTC.

This clone was seen only once. This chain uses TRBV7-9 with TRBJ2-7; 7 bases fit TRBD1. Germline CDR1 reads SEHNR; CDR2 reads FQNEAQ (reference sequence). V lost 5 bases to trimming and J lost 4 bases; unmatched junction nucleotides: 5. This CDR3 is built from 13 residues. The CDR3 bases are TGTGCCAGCAGCCTGGGACAGTGGTACGAGCAGTACTTC. Its protein product is CASSLGQWYEQYF. The full variable domain, in which reference TRBV7-9 and TRBJ2-7 provide the parts outside the CDR3, is DTGVSQNPRHKITKRGQNVTFRCDPISEHNRLYWYRQTLGQGPEFLTYFQNEAQLEKSRLLSDRFSAERPKGSFSTLEIQRTEQGDSAMYLCASSLGQWYEQYFGPGTRLTVT.

In this sample, this clone turned up once. This sequence joins TRBV5-1 and TRBJ1-2; 7 nucleotides align to TRBD1. Germline lookup yields CDR1 SGHRS and CDR2 YFSETQ. The V gene end was trimmed by 0 bases and the J gene end by 7 bases; junction bases not matched to a gene: 6. The CDR3 runs to 14 residues. CDR3: CASSLDGPGGGYTF. CDR3 bases: TGCGCCAGCAGCTTGGATGGGCCAGGGGGTGGCTACACCTTC.

This clone was counted once. V is TRBV4-2 and J is TRBJ2-1; D call uncertain. V was trimmed by 1 base and J by 3 bases, leaving 13 bases between them. The germline CDR1 and CDR2 sequences are LGHNA and YNFKEQ. The CDR3 covers 16 residues. CDR3 sequence: CASSQGLVAYYNEQFF. The CDR3 nucleotides are TGTGCCAGCAGCCAAGGCCTCGTAGCCTACTACAATGAGCAGTTCTTC.

This clone appeared a few times. V and J are TRBV18 and TRBJ1-1; TRBD1 matches at 7 bases. The V gene end was trimmed by 5 bases and the J gene end by 0 bases; junction bases not matched to a gene: 12. The CDR3 spans 17 residues. CDR1 is KGHSH, CDR2 LQKENI, per germline. The CDR3 loop is CASSAFLTTGLNTEAFF. CDR3 sequence (DNA): TGTGCCAGCTCAGCCTTCCTTACGACAGGGCTGAACACTGAAGCTTTCTTT. The entire variable domain, with the rest obtained from reference TRBV18 and TRBJ1-1, is as follows: NAGVMQNPRHLVRRRGQEARLRCSPMKGHSHVYWYRQLPEEGLKFMVYLQKENIIDESGMPKERFSAEFPKEGPSILRIQQVVRGDSAAYFCASSAFLTTGLNTEAFFGQGTRLTVV.

The chain carries TRBV29-1 and TRBJ1-1, with 8 bases that match TRBD1. The CDR3 has 12 residues. Germline V gene data show CDR1 as SQVTM and CDR2 as ANQGSEA. The junction had 6 bases not matched to a gene; V was cut back by 7 bases and J by 5 bases. The CDR3 bases are TGCAGCGGTGGACAGGGTCCAACTGAAGCTTTCTTT. Protein: CSGGQGPTEAFF.

The chain recombines TRBV5-1 with TRBJ2-3; D is unclear. The V gene lost 4 bases and the J gene lost 1 base, with 16 bases spanning the gap. Germline V CDR1 and CDR2: SGHRS, YFSETQ. The CDR3 has 16 amino acids. CDR3 nucleotides: TGCGCCAGCAGCCCCCCGATATCGCAGCGCACAGATACGCAGTATTTT. Amino acids: CASSPPISQRTDTQYF.

The V call is TRBV30, the J call TRBJ2-7; 8 bases match TRBD2. Trimming removed 3 bases from V and 5 bases from J; junction bases left unmatched: 9. The CDR3 extends over 14 amino acids. The germline V gene encodes CDR1 GTSNPN and CDR2 SVGIG (reference sequence). CDR3 amino acids: CAWRGSGGLHEQYF. DNA for the CDR3: TGTGCCTGGAGGGGGTCGGGGGGGCTGCACGAGCAGTACTTC.

The chain has TRBV5-1 and TRBJ2-5, with TRBD2 matching over 7 bases. CDR1 and CDR2 from the germline V gene are SGHRS and YFSETQ. Germline trimming cut 1 base from V and 5 bases from J; bases unmatched to any gene: 14. The CDR3 has 17 amino acids. The DNA of the CDR3 is TGCGCCAGCAGCTTGACCAGCGGGATAAGGGCGGGGGAGACCCAGTACTTC. Translation: CASSLTSGIRAGETQYF.

The chain combines TRBV6-5 with TRBJ2-1; D is unresolved. Germline V CDR1 and CDR2: MNHEY, SVGAGI. Trimming shortened V by 6 bases and J by 3 bases, and 6 bases separated the two germline ends. The CDR3 is 12 amino acids. CDR3 in amino acids: CASSPGYNEQFF. CDR3 nucleotide sequence: TGTGCCAGCAGCCCGGGCTACAATGAGCAGTTCTTC.